This T cell receptor (beta chain) was found in a study of blood T cells in healthy people across ages. Study-level points and caveats: Changes in expanded clonotypes were possibly confounded, as the CMV status of donors was unknown. Diversity was estimated from one million T cells, and these estimates were considered underestimates. Aged donors had fewer naive CD4+ cells and lower diversity than long-lived donors.

Primers used in a second PCR of roughly 7 to 11 cycles were a sample-barcoded 5' primer and a J-beta primer mix. Via MiXCR, TCRdb re-called the 5' RACE reads, giving one row per CDR3 protein. Of about 800,000 distinct CDR3 sequences listed, about 47% were seen once; the top ten hold 15% to 20%. Germline V gene lookup returns CDR1 SGHTA and CDR2 FQGTGA. This CDR3 has 13 residues. The ends lost 4 bases at V and 4 bases at J; junction bases unmatched: 3. In this sample, this clonotype turned up many times. Its target is not known. The sequence derives from an older man in good health. Sequencing was carried out using blood. The V gene is TRBV7-3, the J gene TRBJ1-1; 7 nucleotides line up with TRBD1. The CDR3 DNA is TGTGCCAGCAGCTCCCGACAGGGCACTGAAGCTTTCTTT. The encoded protein is CASSSRQGTEAFF.